These 14 T cell receptor beta chains originate from one sample sequenced in a study of blood T cell repertoires in COVID-19. The repertoire was sequenced with immunoSEQ multiplex PCR; TCRdb's copy has only in-frame clones and lacks some. The sample gives tens of thousands of clones, 80% to 90% of which show up once; 6.5% is in the top ten. What was sequenced was peripheral blood. These receptor sequences come from a woman aged 55-69 years with COVID-19, enrolled during active disease.

J is TRBJ2-1 and V is TRBV5-4; perhaps TRBD2 as D (5 bases). The CDR3 length is 17 residues. CDR1 SGHNT and CDR2 YYREEE come from the germline V gene (reference sequence). The V end was cut by 0 bases, the J end by 5 bases, with 18 bases between. The CDR3 bases are TGTGCCAGCAGCTTGGGGGCTGTAGCGCAAATAAACAATGAGCAGTTCTTC. Translated: CASSLGAVAQINNEQFF. The variable domain in full, completed from reference TRBV5-4 and TRBJ2-1, reads ETGVTQSPTHLIKTRGQQVTLRCSSQSGHNTVSWYQQALGQGPQFIFQYYREEENGRGNFPPRFSGLQFPNYSSELNVNALELDDSALYLCASSLGAVAQINNEQFFGPGTRLTVL.

This rearrangement joins TRBV15 to TRBJ2-1, with TRBD2 identical over 9 bases. The V gene's germline CDR1 is LNHNV and CDR2 YYDKDF (reference sequence). The CDR3 runs 15 residues. The V and J ends lost 5 bases and 5 bases, in that order; junction bases with no gene match: 7. CDR3 nucleotides: TGTGCCACCAGCGTCCTAGCGGGACCCCACAATGAGCAGTTCTTC. Residues: CATSVLAGPHNEQFF. The whole variable domain, filled in from reference TRBV15 and TRBJ2-1, reads DAMVIQNPRYQVTQFGKPVTLSCSQTLNHNVMYWYQQKSSQAPKLLFHYYDKDFNNEADTPDNFQSRRPNTSFCFLDIRSPGLGDTAMYLCATSVLAGPHNEQFFGPGTRLTVL.

The rearrangement joins TRBV28 to TRBJ2-2; TRBD1 might be the D (6 bases). Germline assignment: CDR1 MDHEN and CDR2 SYDVKM. The CDR3 length is 16 residues. V lost 4 bases to trimming and J lost 5 bases, with 17 bases between them. The chain's CDR3 is CASSYGPQGYTGELFF. The CDR3 DNA reads TGTGCCAGCAGTTATGGACCTCAGGGGTATACCGGGGAGCTGTTTTTT. The complete variable domain, with remaining parts taken from reference TRBV28 and TRBJ2-2, reads DVKVTQSSRYLVKRTGEKVFLECVQDMDHENMFWYRQDPGLGLRLIYFSYDVKMKEKGDIPEGYSVSREKKERFSLILESASTNQTSMYLCASSYGPQGYTGELFFGEGSRLTVL.

The chain carries TRBV27 and TRBJ2-6; 8 nucleotides align to TRBD2. The CDR3 runs to 15 residues. Germline CDR1 is MNHEY and CDR2 is SMNVEV (reference sequence). Unmatched junction bases numbered 3, after V lost 5 bases and J lost 3 bases. CDR3: CASSLRGGGANVLTF. The CDR3 nucleotides read TGTGCCAGCAGTCTACGGGGGGGTGGGGCCAACGTCCTGACTTTC.

The count of this clone is one. The V gene is TRBV29-1, the J gene TRBJ2-1, with 13 bases that match TRBD2. V gave up 6 bases and J gave up 5 bases; unmatched junction bases: 13. From germline, CDR1 is SQVTM and CDR2 ANQGSEA. CDR3 length equals 17 residues. CDR3 in DNA: TGCAGCGTCGCGCCCAGGACTAGCGGGAGTATCGACAATGAGCAGTTCTTC. It translates to CSVAPRTSGSIDNEQFF.

This clone was recorded only once. The V and J genes are TRBV10-3 and TRBJ2-7, with 12 positions matching TRBD2. The germline V gene has CDR1 ENHRY and CDR2 SYGVKD. V dropped 11 bases and J dropped 3; count of bases not matched to a gene: 5. The CDR3 spans 13 residues. In DNA, the CDR3 is TGTGCCGTCACGACTAGCGGGAGCTACGAGCAGTACTTC. Amino acids: CAVTTSGSYEQYF.

The V gene is TRBV10-3, the J gene TRBJ1-2; D unclear. The germline gives CDR1 ENHRY, CDR2 SYGVKD. Trimming pared 5 bases from V and 7 bases from J, leaving 17 bases between. The length of the CDR3 is 14 residues. The CDR3 DNA reads as TGTGCCATCAGTACGAGGGCCCATAACGGTGGCTACACCTTC. Amino acids: CAISTRAHNGGYTF.

The CDR3 spells CASTRTSSYNEQFF. CDR3 coding DNA: TGTGCCAGTACTAGGACTAGCTCCTACAATGAGCAGTTCTTC. The chain is built from TRBV19 and TRBJ2-1, with TRBD2 matching 7 bases. V lost 7 bases and J lost 0; bases outside the gene matches: 3. Germline V gene lookup returns CDR1 LNHDA and CDR2 SQIVND (reference sequence). This CDR3 comprises 14 residues. Based on the CDR3 plus reference TRBV19 and TRBJ2-1, the full variable domain is DGGITQSPKYLFRKEGQNVTLSCEQNLNHDAMYWYRQDPGQGLRLIYYSQIVNDFQKGDIAEGYSVSREKKESFPLTVTSAQKNPTAFYLCASTRTSSYNEQFFGPGTRLTVL.

This chain links TRBV5-1 with TRBJ1-4, with D possibly being TRBD1 (6 bases). The CDR3 is 16 amino acids. Germline CDR1 and CDR2: SGHRS and YFSETQ. With 4 bases removed from V and 2 bases from J, the gap between germline ends came to 15 bases. The CDR3 sequence: CASSGTKTGTNEKLFF. DNA for the CDR3: TGCGCCAGCAGCGGGACAAAGACGGGCACTAATGAAAAACTGTTTTTT. The variable domain in full, with the rest retrieved from reference TRBV5-1 and TRBJ1-4, is KAGVTQTPRYLIKTRGQQVTLSCSPISGHRSVSWYQQTPGQGLQFLFEYFSETQRNKGNFPGRFSGRQFSNSRSEMNVSTLELGDSALYLCASSGTKTGTNEKLFFGSGTQLSVL.

This chain links TRBV2 with TRBJ2-7; TRBD1 might be the D (6 bases). Germline CDR1 reads SNHLY; CDR2 reads FYNNEI. The CDR3 contains 11 residues. V was shortened by 5 bases and J by 7 bases, with 9 bases between the two germline ends. In DNA form, the CDR3 reads TGTGCCAGCAGTTCTACAGGGGAGCAGTACTTC. Protein sequence: CASSSTGEQYF.

The chain links TRBV18 to TRBJ1-1, with TRBD1 as a possible D gene (5 bases). The germline V and J ends were trimmed by 2 bases and 10 bases, with 11 bases remaining between them. The germline V gene has CDR1 KGHSH and CDR2 LQKENI. This CDR3 contains 12 residues. The CDR3: CASSPGQGGAFF. DNA for the CDR3: TGTGCCAGCTCACCAGGGCAGGGAGGAGCTTTCTTT.

This CDR3 is CASSFVGSMSGNTPINTQYF. The CDR3 DNA reads TGTGCCAGCAGTTTCGTCGGTAGTATGAGCGGGAACACCCCCATTAATACGCAGTATTTT. The rearrangement joins TRBV2 to TRBJ2-3; 7 bases are a match to TRBD2. The CDR3 has 20 amino acids. J lost 7 bases, V lost 5 bases, and 27 bases had no gene match. Germline V gives CDR1 SNHLY, CDR2 FYNNEI. The full variable domain, with the rest looked up from reference TRBV2 and TRBJ2-3, is EPEVTQTPSHQVTQMGQEVILRCVPISNHLYFYWYRQILGQKVEFLVSFYNNEISEKSEIFDDQFSVERPDGSNFTLKIRSTKLEDSAMYFCASSFVGSMSGNTPINTQYFGPGTRLTVL.

This sequence joins TRBV21-1 and TRBJ2-1; TRBD2 reflects the table's D call only, with no check against the DNA. TRBV21-1 is marked as a pseudogene. The CDR3 sequence is 19 residues long. CDR3 bases: TGTGCCAGCAGCAAAGTTGATAGCGGGAGGGCCGTTCCCTACAATGAGCAGTTCTTC. As protein: CASSKVDSGRAVPYNEQFF.

This chain links TRBV3-1 (or the pseudogene TRBV3-2) with TRBJ2-1; 15 nucleotides match TRBD2. The trim removed 3 bases at V and 3 bases at J, leaving 6 bases unmatched. The CDR3 runs to 18 residues. CDR1 and CDR2 from the germline V gene are LGHDT and YNNKEL (reference sequence). In DNA, the CDR3 is TGTGCCAGCAGCCAGGGGAGGACTAGCGGGAGGGGCTACAATGAGCAGTTCTTC. Residues: CASSQGRTSGRGYNEQFF.